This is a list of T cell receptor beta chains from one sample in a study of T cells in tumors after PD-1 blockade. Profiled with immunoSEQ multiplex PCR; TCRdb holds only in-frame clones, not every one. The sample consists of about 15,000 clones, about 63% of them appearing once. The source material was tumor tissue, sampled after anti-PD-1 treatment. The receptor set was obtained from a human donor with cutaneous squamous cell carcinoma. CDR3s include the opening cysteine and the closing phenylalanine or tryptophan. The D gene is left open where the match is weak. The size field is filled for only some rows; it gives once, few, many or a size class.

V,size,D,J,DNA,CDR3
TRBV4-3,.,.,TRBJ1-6,TGCGCCAGCAGCCGCGATAGGGAAACTAATTCACCCCTCCACTTT,CASSRDRETNSPLHF
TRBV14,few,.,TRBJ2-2,TGTGCCAGCAGCCAAGGGGGTCGGGAGCTGTTTTTT,CASSQGGRELFF
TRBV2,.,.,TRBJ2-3,TGTGCCAGCAGTAATGGGGGGCGAGGAAGCGCAGATACGCAGTATTTT,CASSNGGRGSADTQYF
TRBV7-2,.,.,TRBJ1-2,TGTGCCAGCAGCTCCCACGGATCCGAGAAGGGCTACACCTTC,CASSSHGSEKGYTF
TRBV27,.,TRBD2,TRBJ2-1,TGTGCCAGCAGGCAAGGACTAGCGGGTTTGGCTGGGCAGTTCTTC,CASRQGLAGLAGQFF
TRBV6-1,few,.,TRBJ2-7,TGTGCCAGCAGTGAAGCGACTCACGGGTACCCCTACGAGCAGTACTTC,CASSEATHGYPYEQYF
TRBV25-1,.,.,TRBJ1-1,TGTGCCAGTAGAAGGGGATACACGGCTGAAGCTTTCTTT,CASRRGYTAEAFF
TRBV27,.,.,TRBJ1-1,TGTGCCAGCCTGTCCCGGACCGAAGCTTTCTTT,CASLSRTEAFF
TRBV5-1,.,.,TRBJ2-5,TGCGCCAGCAGCCCGAAAACAGGACAAGAGACCCAGTACTTC,CASSPKTGQETQYF
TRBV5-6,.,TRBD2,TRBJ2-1,TGTGCCAGCAGCATACGGACTAGCGGTCCTCCTGGCAATGAGCAGTTCTTC,CASSIRTSGPPGNEQFF
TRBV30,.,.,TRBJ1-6,TGTGCCTGGAGTGTGTCCCTATCACCCCTCCACTTT,CAWSVSLSPLHF
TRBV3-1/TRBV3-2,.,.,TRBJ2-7,TGTGCCAGCAGCCAAGCGGGGTACGAGCAGTACTTC,CASSQAGYEQYF
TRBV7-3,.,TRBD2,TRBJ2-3,TGTGCCAGCAGCTTGGGGGGGCTAGCGGGAGATACGCAGTATTTT,CASSLGGLAGDTQYF
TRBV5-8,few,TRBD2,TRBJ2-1,TGTGCCAGCAGCTTGAAGCGGGAGGGCCTCTATGAGCAGTTCTTC,CASSLKREGLYEQFF
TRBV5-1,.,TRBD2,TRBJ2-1,TGCGCCAGCAGCTTGGTCCCTAGCGGGGGGACAATCAATGAGCAGTTCTTC,CASSLVPSGGTINEQFF
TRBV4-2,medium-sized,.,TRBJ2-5,TGTGCCAGCAGCCAAAACCCTACGGCGGGGGCTGACCAAGAGACCCAGTACTTC,CASSQNPTAGADQETQYF
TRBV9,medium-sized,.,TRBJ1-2,TGTGCCAGCAGCGATGGACAGCGTAACTATGGCTACACCTTC,CASSDGQRNYGYTF
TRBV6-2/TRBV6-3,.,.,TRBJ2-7,TGTGCCAGCAGTTGGGGAAGGGGGGAGAAGCAGTACTTC,CASSWGRGEKQYF
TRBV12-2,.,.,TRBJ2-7,TGTGCAAGTCGGCACCCGGGGTACGAGCAGTACTTC,CASRHPGYEQYF
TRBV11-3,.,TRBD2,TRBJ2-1,TGTGCCAGCAGCTCGGCGATTGCGGGAGGGGCCAATGAGCAGTTCTTC,CASSSAIAGGANEQFF
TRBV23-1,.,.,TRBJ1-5,TGCGCCAGCAGTCAACCAGCCATTTTAGGTGACAATAGCAATCAGCCCCAGCATTTT,CASSQPAILGDNSNQPQHF
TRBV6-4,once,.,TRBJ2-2,TGTGCCAGCGCTGCATTGCAGGGCACCGGGGAGCTGTTTTTT,CASAALQGTGELFF
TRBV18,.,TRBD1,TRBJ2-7,TGTGCCAGCTCCCCGGGACAGGGGAGGTACGAGCAGTACTTC,CASSPGQGRYEQYF
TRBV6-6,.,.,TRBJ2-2,TGTGCCAGCAGTTACGGTGAATCCGGGGAGCTGTTTTTT,CASSYGESGELFF
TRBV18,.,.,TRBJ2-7,TGTGCCAGCTCACCACGTGAGGGGCGCATAATCCACGAGCAGTACTTC,CASSPREGRIIHEQYF
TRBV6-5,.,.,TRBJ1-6,TGTGCCAGCAGAGGGTTGGGGGATAATTCACCCCTCCACTTT,CASRGLGDNSPLHF
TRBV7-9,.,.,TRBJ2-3,TGTGCCAGCAGCTTAGTGTATGTTGCAGGGAGCACAGATACGCAGTATTTT,CASSLVYVAGSTDTQYF
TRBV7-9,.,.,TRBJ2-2,TGTGCCAGCAGCCTCAGGGGGGCCGGTGGGGAGCTGTTTTTT,CASSLRGAGGELFF
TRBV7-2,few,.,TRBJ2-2,TGTGCCAGCAGCCCCCGACCCCCGTTCGCGAACACCGGGGAGCTGTTTTTT,CASSPRPPFANTGELFF
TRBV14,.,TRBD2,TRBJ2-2,TGTGCCAGCAGCCAAGATACGGCGGGAGAGGGGACCGGGGAGCTGTTTTTT,CASSQDTAGEGTGELFF
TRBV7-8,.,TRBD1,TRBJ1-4,TGTGCCAGCAGCCTCCAGACAGGGGTCACTAATGAAAAACTGTTTTTT,CASSLQTGVTNEKLFF
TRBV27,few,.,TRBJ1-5,TGTGCCAGCAGGGAAGGGACTAGCAATCAGCCCCAGCATTTT,CASREGTSNQPQHF
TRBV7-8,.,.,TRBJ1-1,TGTGCCAGCAGCCCTGGGAGGGGCGGAGGTACTGAAGCTTTCTTT,CASSPGRGGGTEAFF
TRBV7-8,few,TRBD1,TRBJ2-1,TGTGCCAGCAGCATCCCTGACAGGGTTAATGAGCAGTTCTTC,CASSIPDRVNEQFF
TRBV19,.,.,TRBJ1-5,TGTGCCAGTAGTATGTTACGACAGGGCAATCAGCCCCAGCATTTT,CASSMLRQGNQPQHF
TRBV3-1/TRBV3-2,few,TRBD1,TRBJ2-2,TGTGCCAGCAGCCAAGAGGCCAGGGGGATGACCGGGGAGCTGTTTTTT,CASSQEARGMTGELFF
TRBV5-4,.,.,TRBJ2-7,TGTGCCAGCAAGCCTGGAGGTAGCGTCTACGAGCAGTACTTC,CASKPGGSVYEQYF
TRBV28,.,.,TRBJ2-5,TGTGCCAGCACGAATCGCGGTTTGAGAGAGACCCAGTACTTC,CASTNRGLRETQYF
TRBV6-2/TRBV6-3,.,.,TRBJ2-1,TGTGCCAGCAGTCCAAAGGACAGCTCCTACAATGAGCAGTTCTTC,CASSPKDSSYNEQFF
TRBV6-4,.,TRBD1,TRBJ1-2,TGTGCCAGCAGTGACTCCGGGCAGGGGGCGGGAGGCTACACCTTC,CASSDSGQGAGGYTF
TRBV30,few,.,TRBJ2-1,TGTGCCCGTCGCGGGGCTACCTACAATGAGCAGTTCTTC,CARRGATYNEQFF
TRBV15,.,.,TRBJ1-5,TGTGCCACCAGCAGCTCCTTATCGGTTAGCAATCAGCCCCAGCATTTT,CATSSSLSVSNQPQHF
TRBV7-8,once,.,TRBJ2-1,TGTGCCAGCAGAGACTCGGGGCCAGAAATAGCAGGCCCCTACAATGAGCAGTTCTTC,CASRDSGPEIAGPYNEQFF
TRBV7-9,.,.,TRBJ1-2,TGTGCCAGCAGCGCAAACAGGGTGGTTGGCTATGGCTACACCTTC,CASSANRVVGYGYTF
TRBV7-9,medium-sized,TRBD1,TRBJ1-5,TGTGCCAGCGGGGGGGACAGAAGCAATCAGCCCCAGCATTTT,CASGGDRSNQPQHF
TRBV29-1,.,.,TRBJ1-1,TGCAGCGTGACAGAGGGTCAGAGTGAAGCTTTCTTT,CSVTEGQSEAFF
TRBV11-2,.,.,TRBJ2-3,TGTGCCAGCAGTCTGAGGCGGATCACAGATACGCAGTATTTT,CASSLRRITDTQYF
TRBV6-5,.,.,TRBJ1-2,TGTGCCAGCATCTCCGGGGCAAGGGGTTCCACTGGCTACACCTTC,CASISGARGSTGYTF
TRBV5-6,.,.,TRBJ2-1,TGTGCCAGCAGCTTGGGAAAAACTAGTCTCAATGAGCAGTTCTTC,CASSLGKTSLNEQFF